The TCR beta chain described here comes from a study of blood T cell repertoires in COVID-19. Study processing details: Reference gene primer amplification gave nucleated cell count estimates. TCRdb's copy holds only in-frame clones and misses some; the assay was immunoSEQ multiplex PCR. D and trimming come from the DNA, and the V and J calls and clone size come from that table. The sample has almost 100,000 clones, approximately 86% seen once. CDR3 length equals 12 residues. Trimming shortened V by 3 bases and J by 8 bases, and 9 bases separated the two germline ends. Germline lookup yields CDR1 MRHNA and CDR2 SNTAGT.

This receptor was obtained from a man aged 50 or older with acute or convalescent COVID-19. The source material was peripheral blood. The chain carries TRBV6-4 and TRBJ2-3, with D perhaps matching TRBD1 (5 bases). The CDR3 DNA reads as TGTGCCAGCAGTGAGGGGCAGTCTACGCAGTATTTT. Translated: CASSEGQSTQYF.